What follows are 13 T cell receptor beta chains derived from one specimen sequenced in a study of T cells in women clearing cervical HPV infection. Some clones are missing from TCRdb's copy, which holds only in-frame ones; the method was immunoSEQ multiplex PCR. This repertoire includes 31,000 or so clones. Sequenced input: blood buffy coat. The receptor source for this set is a woman aged 18 to 75 with a cervical HPV16 infection that either progressed to CIN3+ or cleared (not recorded which).

With respect to this clone: The DNA ends 3 residues before the CDR3 does, and the rest of the CDR3 is filled in from the germline J gene. The chain joins TRBV6-2 or TRBV6-3 to TRBJ1-4; D possibly corresponds to TRBD1 (6 bases). Germline V gene data show CDR1 as MNHEY and CDR2 as SVGEGT. The length of the CDR3 is 14 residues. Incomplete CDR3 DNA: TGTGCCAGCAGTCGGACAGCTGGGGCCAACGTA. Protein sequence: CASSRTAGANV. The full CDR3 is CASSRTAGANVLFF.

Turning to this clone: Sequencing ends 3 residues short of the CDR3 end; the germline J gene provides the rest. This chain joins TRBV5-6 and TRBJ2-2; D gene uncertain. The V end lost 0 bases, the J end lost 6 bases, and 9 bases lay between the germline ends. Per the germline V gene, CDR1 is SGHDT and CDR2 is YYEEEE. The CDR3 runs to 14 residues. The sequenced CDR3 bases are TGTGCCAGCAGCTTGGAACGGGTCTCCGGGGAG. Residues: CASSLERVSGE. The CDR3, in full, reads CASSLERVSGELFF. Full variable domain (outside the CDR3, taken from reference TRBV5-6 and TRBJ2-2): DAGVTQSPTHLIKTRGQQVTLRCSPKSGHDTVSWYQQALGQGPQFIFQYYEEEERQRGNFPDRFSGHQFPNYSSELNVNALLLGDSALYLCASSLERVSGELFFGEGSRLTVL.

With respect to this clone: The CDR3 end is not reached by the read, which stops 3 residues before it; the germline J gene fills it in. V and J are TRBV5-4 and TRBJ2-7; 8 nucleotides line up with TRBD1. Per the germline V gene, CDR1 is SGHNT and CDR2 is YYREEE (reference sequence). The trim removed 9 bases at V and 2 bases at J, leaving 7 bases unmatched. The CDR3 covers 13 residues. CDR3 protein: CAIHRDRTYEQYF. Partial CDR3 DNA: TGTGCCATACACCGGGACAGGACCTACGAG.

A note on this clone: The CDR3 goes on 3 residues after the read ends, and that part is filled in from the germline J gene. The rearrangement uses TRBV19 and TRBJ2-3, with D perhaps being TRBD1 or TRBD2 (5 bases each). The germline V gene has CDR1 LNHDA and CDR2 SQIVND (reference sequence). CDR3 size: 16 residues. Here the CDR3 reads CASSIDWRGDGETQYF. The sequenced part of the CDR3 DNA is TGTGCCAGTAGTATAGATTGGCGAGGGGATGGAGAGACG. Drawing the rest from reference TRBV19 and TRBJ2-3, the complete variable domain is DGGITQSPKYLFRKEGQNVTLSCEQNLNHDAMYWYRQDPGQGLRLIYYSQIVNDFQKGDIAEGYSVSREKKESFPLTVTSAQKNPTAFYLCASSIDWRGDGETQYFGPGTRLTVL.

Details on this clone: The sequenced fragment ends 3 residues before the CDR3 boundary, so the rest is inferred from the germline J gene. The chain has TRBV5-1 and TRBJ1-1; TRBD1 matches 7 bases. The J segment lost 6 bases and the V segment lost 0 bases, leaving 14 bases of the junction unmatched. Germline-derived CDR1 and CDR2 are SGHRS and YFSETQ. The CDR3 contains 17 residues. The CDR3 bases that were read are TGCGCCAGCAGCTTGGGGGACAGACCCGCCCTTACACCTGAA. Translating it yields CASSLGDRPALTPE. The entire CDR3 sequence reads CASSLGDRPALTPEAFF.

For this clone: The DNA ends 3 residues before the CDR3 does, and the rest of the CDR3 is filled in from the germline J gene. The chain employs TRBV7-2 and TRBJ2-2, with D uncertain. Trimming cost V 6 bases and J 2 bases, with 13 bases left between them. Germline values: CDR1 SGHTA, CDR2 FQGNSA. The CDR3 sequence is 15 residues long. CDR3 bases read: TGTGCCAGCAGTCTCGTGGCAGAAAACACCGGGGAG. Translated, it gives CASSLVAENTGE. The whole CDR3 protein is CASSLVAENTGELFF.

About this clone itself: The DNA ends 3 residues before the CDR3 does, and the rest of the CDR3 is filled in from the germline J gene. This sequence joins TRBV18 and TRBJ2-2; 7 nucleotides agree with TRBD2. This CDR3 spans 15 amino acids. Germline CDR1 reads KGHSH; CDR2 reads LQKENI. Trimming at V came to 1 base and at J to 6 bases, leaving 5 bases not matched to a gene. The chain's CDR3 is CASSPLSGISGELFF. CDR3 DNA (partial): TGTGCCAGCTCACCACTCAGCGGGATCTCCGGGGAG.

Details on this clone: Read sequence stops 3 residues before the CDR3 end, and the germline J gene provides the missing end. The chain couples TRBV29-1 to TRBJ1-5; D is undetermined. V dropped 5 bases and J dropped 0 bases, with 8 bases sitting between them. The CDR3 is 13 amino acids. Germline loops: CDR1 SQVTM, CDR2 ANQGSEA. The CDR3 DNA, read in part, is TGCAGCGTTCAGGAAAATAGCAATCAGCCC. It specifies CSVQENSNQP. The CDR3, in full, reads CSVQENSNQPQHF.

Regarding this clone: With the read ending 3 residues before the CDR3 end, the germline J gene is used to fill in that end. V is TRBV7-2 and J is TRBJ2-1; TRBD1 aligns across 9 bases. This CDR3 is built from 15 residues. After removal of 5 bases from V and 3 bases from J, the junction contained 5 bases not matched to a gene. Germline values: CDR1 SGHTA, CDR2 FQGNSA. Incomplete CDR3 DNA: TGTGCCAGCAGCCCCCGGACAGGGGACTACAATGAG. Its protein product is CASSPRTGDYNE. The whole CDR3 sequence reads CASSPRTGDYNEQFF.

For this clone: The CDR3 extends 3 residues past the end of the read, so its final part is completed from the germline J gene. V usage is TRBV10-3 and J usage is TRBJ2-7; TRBD2 is a possible D gene (5 bases). The CDR3 covers 11 residues. Germline values: CDR1 ENHRY, CDR2 SYGVKD. Trimming stripped 2 bases from V and 6 bases from J, with 5 bases between. CDR3 DNA, as far as it was read: TGTGCCATCAGTGAGCGGGGCGAG. Amino acid sequence: CAISERGE. The whole CDR3 is CAISERGEQYF.

As regards this clone: The read terminates 3 residues ahead of where the CDR3 ends, so the germline J gene completes it. The chain is built from TRBV10-3 and TRBJ2-2, with 12 bases matching TRBD2. V lost 3 bases, J lost 2 bases, and 4 bases stayed unmatched. CDR1 is ENHRY, CDR2 SYGVKD, per germline. The CDR3 loop spans 17 amino acids. The CDR3 reads CAISDPSGRGNTGELFF. The DNA read from the CDR3 is TGTGCCATCAGTGACCCTAGCGGGAGGGGTAACACCGGGGAG.

CDR3 loop: CASSLAESTQYF. The CDR3 bases that were read are TGTGCCAGCAGCTTAGCCGAGAGCACG. The V and J genes are TRBV7-9 and TRBJ2-3; D unresolved. The sequenced fragment ends 3 residues before the CDR3 boundary, so the rest is inferred from the germline J gene. Germline CDR1 is SEHNR and CDR2 is FQNEAQ (reference sequence). This CDR3 is 12 amino acids long.

A remark on this clone: The CDR3 extends 3 residues past the end of the read, so its final part is completed from the germline J gene. The rearrangement uses TRBV11-3 and TRBJ2-5; perhaps TRBD2 as D (7 bases). The CDR3 loop spans 13 amino acids. Germline CDR1 and CDR2: SGHNT and YENEEA. V gave up 7 bases and J gave up 5 bases, with 14 bases separating them. The CDR3 region is CASNSGGLETQYF. The CDR3 bases that were read are TGTGCCAGCAACTCCGGGGGGCTGGAGACC.